One and the same sample provided the 20 T cell receptor beta chains below, sequenced in a study of cytomegalovirus exposure and HLA in healthy donors. Amplification used 60 Vbeta primers and 13 Jbeta primers. Data came from immunoSEQ multiplex PCR; TCRdb stores just in-frame clones and leaves some out. The sample lists about 200,000 clones, around 77% occurring once. The sample was PBMCs. The receptor source for this set is a woman in her thirties in good health and CMV-seronegative.

V is TRBV29-1 and J is TRBJ1-2; a possible D gene is TRBD1 (6 bases). V shed 0 bases and J shed 9 bases, with 14 bases lying between them. The length of the CDR3 is 13 residues. Germline values: CDR1 SQVTM, CDR2 ANQGSEA. The CDR3 region has the DNA TGCAGCGTTGAAGATCCAGGGGACCCAAGCTACACCTTC. It specifies CSVEDPGDPSYTF.

This clone was observed a few times. This sequence joins TRBV18 and TRBJ1-1; maybe TRBD1 (5 bases). CDR1 and CDR2 from the germline V gene are KGHSH and LQKENI. This CDR3 spans 14 amino acids. Trimming stripped 0 bases from V and 4 bases from J, with 9 bases between. Here the CDR3 DNA reads TGTGCCAGCTCACCACCCGGGGGAGTCACTGAAGCTTTCTTT. Its translation: CASSPPGGVTEAFF.

The chain links TRBV5-1 to TRBJ1-1, with D perhaps matching TRBD1 (6 bases). Per germline, CDR1 SGHRS and CDR2 YFSETQ. Trimming took 0 bases from V and 5 from J, leaving 11 bases between them. The CDR3 has 14 residues. For the CDR3, the DNA is TGCGCCAGCAGCTTGGGACAGGCGAAAACTGAAGCTTTCTTT. It specifies CASSLGQAKTEAFF.

The genes are TRBV14 and TRBJ2-3, with no clear D. CDR1 is SGHDN and CDR2 is FVKESK in the germline V gene. This CDR3 contains 13 residues. Trimming removed 1 base at V and 4 bases at J, with 6 bases between. In nucleotides, the CDR3 is TGTGCCAGCAGCCAAGCGGTTTCAGATACGCAGTATTTT. This gives the protein CASSQAVSDTQYF.

The chain combines TRBV5-1 with TRBJ2-5; 7 bases are a match to TRBD1. This CDR3 spans 14 amino acids. The V gene's germline CDR1 is SGHRS and CDR2 YFSETQ. The V and J ends lost 0 bases and 5 bases, in that order; junction bases with no gene match: 4. The CDR3 nucleotides are TGCGCCAGCAGCTTGGGACAGGGAAGGGAGACCCAGTACTTC. This translates into CASSLGQGRETQYF.

V usage is TRBV7-6 and J usage is TRBJ1-1, with TRBD1 identical over 10 bases. V was clipped by 5 bases and J by 0 bases; unmatched bases: 9. The CDR3 spans 17 residues. Germline assignment: CDR1 SGHVS and CDR2 FNYEAQ. For the CDR3, the DNA is TGTGCCAGCAGCCCCCAGGACAGGGGGGGACTGAACACTGAAGCTTTCTTT. As protein: CASSPQDRGGLNTEAFF.

This clone showed up just once. The rearrangement uses TRBV29-1 and TRBJ2-3, with D possibly being TRBD2 (5 bases). V lost 2 bases and J 5 bases, leaving 8 bases between the germline ends. CDR3 length equals 12 residues. Germline V gene sequence: CDR1 SQVTM, CDR2 ANQGSEA. Written as DNA, the CDR3 is TGCAGCGTTGAACCCGGGAAAGATACGCAGTATTTT. Translating it yields CSVEPGKDTQYF.

The chain employs TRBV28 and TRBJ1-2; D uncertain. Trimming shortened V by 6 bases and J by 4 bases, and 18 bases separated the two germline ends. The CDR3 extends over 15 amino acids. Germline V gene data show CDR1 as MDHEN and CDR2 as SYDVKM. CDR3 loop: CASRPPRFNSYGYTF. The CDR3, as DNA: TGTGCCAGCAGACCCCCGAGGTTCAACTCCTATGGCTACACCTTC.

V gene TRBV10-3 combines with J gene TRBJ2-2, with TRBD2 matching 10 bases. Germline-derived CDR1 and CDR2 are ENHRY and SYGVKD. This CDR3 is built from 14 residues. J lost 6 bases, V lost 3 bases, and 1 base had no gene match. CDR3 loop: CAISDTSGAGELFF. CDR3 sequence (DNA): TGTGCCATCAGTGATACTAGCGGGGCCGGGGAGCTGTTTTTT.

The chain uses TRBV4-1 and TRBJ1-4; 7 bases line up with TRBD1. The CDR3 covers 18 residues. V gave up 4 bases and J gave up 0 bases; unmatched junction bases: 11. The germline V gene encodes CDR1 MGHRA and CDR2 YSYEKL. As DNA, the CDR3 is TGCGCCAGCAGCCGGCCTCAGGGGGGTACGGCAACTAATGAAAAACTGTTTTTT. Translating it yields CASSRPQGGTATNEKLFF.

This clone was detected many times. The V gene is TRBV28, the J gene TRBJ1-2; D unclear. Germline lookup yields CDR1 MDHEN and CDR2 SYDVKM. The V end was cut by 6 bases, the J end by 4 bases, with 9 bases between. The CDR3 covers 12 residues. CDR3 in DNA: TGTGCCAGCAGGCCTACGATCTATGGCTACACCTTC. It specifies CASRPTIYGYTF.

The rearrangement uses TRBV29-1 and TRBJ1-2; TRBD1 matches at 11 bases. CDR3 length: 14 residues. The V gene end was trimmed by 4 bases and the J gene end by 6 bases; junction bases not matched to a gene: 7. Germline V gives CDR1 SQVTM, CDR2 ANQGSEA. CDR3 in amino acids: CSVGGGQGGHGYTF. In nucleotides, the CDR3 is TGCAGCGTTGGGGGGGGACAGGGGGGACATGGCTACACCTTC.

V and J are TRBV28 and TRBJ2-7; 10 bases align to TRBD2. The germline gives CDR1 MDHEN, CDR2 SYDVKM. Trimming cost V 3 bases and J 4 bases; bases outside gene matches: 6. This CDR3 is 15 amino acids long. CDR3 in amino acids: CASSLAAGGRYEQYF. The CDR3 nucleotides are TGTGCCAGCAGTTTGGCAGCGGGAGGGCGGTACGAGCAGTACTTC.

The rearrangement uses TRBV19 and TRBJ1-5; D not certain. The germline V gene has CDR1 LNHDA and CDR2 SQIVND (reference sequence). CDR3 length: 17 amino acids. Trimming took off 6 bases at V and 3 bases at J, with 21 bases between the two ends. In DNA form, the CDR3 reads TGTGCCAGTAGCGGGATATGGACTGCCGGGCCCAATCAGCCCCAGCATTTT. It encodes CASSGIWTAGPNQPQHF.

The rearrangement uses TRBV5-6 and TRBJ2-7, with D perhaps matching TRBD1 (6 bases). The V gene's germline CDR1 is SGHDT and CDR2 YYEEEE. The CDR3 runs 15 residues. Deletions cut 5 bases from V and 3 bases from J, with 18 bases between. The CDR3 is CASRPQGWDFYEQYF. The CDR3, as DNA: TGTGCCAGCAGGCCACAGGGATGGGATTTCTACGAGCAGTACTTC.

This clone was detected only once. This chain uses TRBV10-1 with TRBJ2-5, with a possible D match to TRBD1 (6 bases). The CDR3 extends over 13 amino acids. Trimming took 9 bases from V and 3 from J, leaving 14 bases between them. The germline V gene has CDR1 WNHNN and CDR2 SYGVQD (reference sequence). The CDR3 reads CARVQGLEETQYF. CDR3 DNA: TGCGCCAGAGTCCAGGGGCTGGAAGAGACCCAGTACTTC.

The CDR3 region is CASSYHNSGREAFF. The CDR3 DNA reads as TGTGCCAGCAGTTACCACAACTCGGGAAGGGAAGCTTTCTTT. The chain is built from TRBV6-5 and TRBJ1-1; D not resolved. V lost 2 bases, J lost 8 bases, and 15 bases lay in between. Germline loops: CDR1 MNHEY, CDR2 SVGAGI. This CDR3 comprises 14 residues.

V usage is TRBV11-1 and J usage is TRBJ2-7; D not certain. The V end was cut by 4 bases, the J end by 4 bases, with 5 bases between. This CDR3 contains 11 residues. Germline CDR1 SGHAT, CDR2 FQDESV (reference sequence). The CDR3, as DNA: TGTGCCAGCAGCTCTCCGTACGAGCAGTACTTC. Translated, it gives CASSSPYEQYF.

The chain joins TRBV5-1 to TRBJ1-4; tentative D call: TRBD1 (6 bases). Trimming took off 1 base at V and 8 bases at J, with 9 bases between the two ends. This CDR3 comprises 13 residues. CDR1 and CDR2 (germline): SGHRS, YFSETQ. The CDR3 sequence is CASSLFGGEKLFF. The CDR3 region has the DNA TGCGCCAGCAGCTTGTTTGGGGGCGAAAAACTGTTTTTT.

The chain has TRBV6-1 and TRBJ1-1, with D uncertain. CDR1 is MNHNS, CDR2 SASEGT, per germline. The V end lost 2 bases, the J end lost 11 bases, and 12 bases lay between the germline ends. The CDR3 runs 12 residues. The CDR3 reads CASSELFPRAFF. CDR3 DNA: TGTGCCAGCAGTGAACTTTTTCCCAGGGCTTTCTTT.